This T cell receptor beta chain was recorded in a study of T cell responses to AZD1222 COVID-19 vaccine (dated by TCRdb to the early 2020s). Some background on the complete study: A total of over 230 trial participants underwent TCR sequencing, of whom more than 200 had received two doses of AZD1222 and some 25 had received two doses of the MenACWY control vaccine. Trial participants were enrolled by age into 18-55, 56-69 and 70-plus year subgroups, with about 150, 28 and 57 TCR-sequenced participants respectively.

With respect to this clone: The specificity of this receptor is unknown. One base away there is no much larger clone; base qualities are not given.

Overall study outcomes, separate from this receptor: Reportedly, close to half of the unique spike-specific TCRs recognized epitopes lying outside the regions that are mutated in the B.1.351 and B.1.1.7 variants. Conclusions about previously exposed vaccinees are limited, since just five or six AZD1222 recipients were seropositive for SARS-CoV-2 at baseline. In the small 56-69-year group, the increase in depth fell short of significance, most likely because of low power. CD4 TCRs associated with the vaccine covered the entire spike protein, and the dominant responses were in regions 160-218 and 743-854. A significant rise in spike-specific TCR breadth and depth was observed after two AZD1222 doses relative to day 0 and relative to MenACWY recipients. Because no samples from the day 14 peak response were available, repertoires could be characterized only after the peak T cell response. Participants were mostly white British, with more females than males. The authors suggested clonal diversity may have been underestimated.

The germline ends are 8 bases apart after V is trimmed by 3 bases and J by 2 bases. From its cysteine to its phenylalanine, the CDR3 spans 13 amino acids. Only the CDR3 portion is preserved as DNA: 39 bases, with reading frame beginning at the first base. CDR1 and CDR2, looked up from the germline V gene, are SGHTA and FQGTGA. The CDR3 regions of human TCRbeta chains were analyzed by immunosequencing. The paper's data handling went like this. Repertoire TCRs were matched against a reference library of SARS-CoV-2-specific TCRs generated with the MIRA antigen-specificity platform. Breadth was defined as the fraction of unique TCRs that were SARS-CoV-2-associated, and depth was defined as the fraction of total T cells that were SARS-CoV-2-associated. Each spike-specific TCR was assigned to its reactive spike region and to a CD4 or CD8 class using the MIRA data. Log10-transformed breadth and depth values were compared by one-way ANOVA with Sidak's multiple comparisons tests. TCRdb provides this immuneACCESS table in a form limited to in-frame rearrangements. Some clones are lacking; in checked studies, under half of them reflect an unresolved V gene, and why the rest are absent is not known. D and trimming were read from the DNA, whereas the V and J calls and clone size are those reported in that table. The sample table contains 50,000 to 65,000 clones; only one count was recorded for roughly four fifths of them. Approximately 25% of the sample belongs to the ten largest clones.

The time point label here, explained by the study, means: about 28 days (+/-7) after the second vaccine dose. AZD1222 recipients given second doses at about 4 weeks or at about 12 weeks were pooled, since spike-specific TCR depth and breadth were not found to differ between the two schedules. Vaccinee samples came from UK trials COV001 and COV002, including a single-blind randomized controlled phase 2/3 trial of AZD1222 (ChAdOx1 nCoV-19) in healthy adults. For TCRbeta chain sequencing, PBMC samples were collected from trial participants at day 0 and at day 28 after the second dose. This sample comprised peripheral blood, obtained 28 days after the second AZD1222 dose. The receptor comes from an adult who received the AZD1222 COVID-19 vaccine. Recombination linked TRBV7-3 to TRBJ2-7, with a weak D call of TRBD1 (6 bases match). CDR3 loop: CASSLDRTYEQYF. The nucleotides read TGTGCCAGCAGCTTGGACAGAACCTACGAGCAGTACTTC.